These T cell receptor beta chains were read from a single sample in a study of PD-1 blockade in classical Hodgkin lymphoma. Some clones are missing from TCRdb's copy, which holds only in-frame ones; the method was immunoSEQ multiplex PCR. The sample contains under 130,000 clones, over 85% of which appear only once. The specimen comprised peripheral blood mononuclear cells (PBMCs), sampled before the fourth cycle of nivolumab. The origin of the receptors is a human donor with classical Hodgkin lymphoma. CDR3s include the opening cysteine and the closing phenylalanine or tryptophan. Each record gives: J gene, clone size, D gene, V gene, CDR3 DNA, CDR3 protein. The D gene is left open where the match is weak. Some rows mark clone size as missing; the rest say once, few, many or name a class of expanded clone.

j_call: TRBJ2-3
clone_size: once
d_call: NA
v_call: TRBV27
cdr3_nt: TGTGCCAGCAGTTTGAACCCCGGGGATACGCAGTATTTT
cdr3_aa: CASSLNPGDTQYF

j_call: TRBJ2-7
clone_size: NA
d_call: NA
v_call: TRBV28
cdr3_nt: TGTGCCAGCAGTTTAGACCTCGAGCAGTACTTC
cdr3_aa: CASSLDLEQYF

j_call: TRBJ2-5
clone_size: NA
d_call: NA
v_call: TRBV11-3
cdr3_nt: TGTGCCAGCAGCTTAGGTTGGGGAAAGGAGACCCAGTACTTC
cdr3_aa: CASSLGWGKETQYF

j_call: TRBJ2-7
clone_size: NA
d_call: NA
v_call: TRBV19
cdr3_nt: TGTGCCAGTAGTATACCGGGAGAGGTCTACGAGCAGTACTTC
cdr3_aa: CASSIPGEVYEQYF

j_call: TRBJ1-1
clone_size: NA
d_call: NA
v_call: TRBV27
cdr3_nt: TGTGCCAGCAGTCAGCTCCTGGACACTGAAGCTTTCTTT
cdr3_aa: CASSQLLDTEAFF

j_call: TRBJ2-3
clone_size: NA
d_call: TRBD2
v_call: TRBV25-1
cdr3_nt: TGTGCCAGCAGTGAGACCGGCGGGACTAGCGATCCAGGGGGTACGCAGTATTTT
cdr3_aa: CASSETGGTSDPGGTQYF

j_call: TRBJ2-3
clone_size: once
d_call: TRBD1
v_call: TRBV15
cdr3_nt: TGTGCCACCAGCAGAGATGTATCGGGACAGGGGAGAGATACGCAGTATTTT
cdr3_aa: CATSRDVSGQGRDTQYF

j_call: TRBJ2-7
clone_size: NA
d_call: NA
v_call: TRBV6-6
cdr3_nt: TGTGCCAGCAGTCTAACCCGGACAGACTACGAGCAGTACTTC
cdr3_aa: CASSLTRTDYEQYF

j_call: TRBJ1-1
clone_size: NA
d_call: NA
v_call: TRBV7-9
cdr3_nt: TGTGCCAGCAGCTCGGATTGGAGAGTGGACACTGAAGCTTTCTTT
cdr3_aa: CASSSDWRVDTEAFF

j_call: TRBJ2-7
clone_size: once
d_call: TRBD2
v_call: TRBV6-1
cdr3_nt: TGTGCCAGCAGCGGGGGGGCGACGGGAGGCGAGCAGTACTTC
cdr3_aa: CASSGGATGGEQYF

j_call: TRBJ2-7
clone_size: NA
d_call: NA
v_call: TRBV7-7
cdr3_nt: TGTGCTAGCAGCCCTCTAGGTCCCGACTGGAGCTCCTACGAGCAGTACTTC
cdr3_aa: CASSPLGPDWSSYEQYF

j_call: TRBJ2-1
clone_size: NA
d_call: NA
v_call: TRBV5-6
cdr3_nt: TGTGCCAGCAGCACGGACGGAGGATACAATGAGCAGTTCTTC
cdr3_aa: CASSTDGGYNEQFF

j_call: TRBJ1-4
clone_size: NA
d_call: TRBD1
v_call: TRBV6-1
cdr3_nt: TGTGCCAGCAGTGAAGTTCGGACAGGGGCTCTCGGGGTACTGTTTTTT
cdr3_aa: CASSEVRTGALGVLFF

j_call: TRBJ1-1
clone_size: NA
d_call: NA
v_call: TRBV6-1
cdr3_nt: TGTGCCAGCAGTGAGACAGTGAACACTGAAGCTTTCTTT
cdr3_aa: CASSETVNTEAFF

j_call: TRBJ2-5
clone_size: NA
d_call: TRBD2
v_call: TRBV15
cdr3_nt: TGTGCCACCAGCAGAGGTCGGACTAGCGGGACCCTTGAGACCCAGTACTTC
cdr3_aa: CATSRGRTSGTLETQYF

j_call: TRBJ2-3
clone_size: once
d_call: NA
v_call: TRBV5-1
cdr3_nt: TGCGCCAGCAACGCGATCACTAGCACAGATACGCAGTATTTT
cdr3_aa: CASNAITSTDTQYF

j_call: TRBJ2-4
clone_size: NA
d_call: NA
v_call: TRBV29-1
cdr3_nt: TGCAGCGCCGCGACAGAAGCCAAAAACATTCAGTACTTC
cdr3_aa: CSAATEAKNIQYF

j_call: TRBJ2-7
clone_size: NA
d_call: TRBD1
v_call: TRBV7-2
cdr3_nt: TGTGCCAGCAGCTTGGACAGGGTTTCCTACGAGCAGTACTTC
cdr3_aa: CASSLDRVSYEQYF

j_call: TRBJ2-7
clone_size: once
d_call: NA
v_call: TRBV6-1
cdr3_nt: TGTGCCAGCAGTGAATATATGGGCAGGGCGGTGTACGAGCAGTACTTC
cdr3_aa: CASSEYMGRAVYEQYF

j_call: TRBJ1-3
clone_size: once
d_call: NA
v_call: TRBV15
cdr3_nt: TGTGCCACCAGCAGAGAGGGGGGAGGGACGGCTGGAAACACCATATATTTT
cdr3_aa: CATSREGGGTAGNTIYF

j_call: TRBJ2-6
clone_size: once
d_call: NA
v_call: TRBV7-8
cdr3_nt: TGTGCCAGCAGCCCATACTCCCTGACCGTCTCTGGGGCCAACGTCCTGACTTTC
cdr3_aa: CASSPYSLTVSGANVLTF

j_call: TRBJ2-1
clone_size: NA
d_call: TRBD2
v_call: TRBV13
cdr3_nt: TGTGCCAGCAGCTTTGGACTAGCGGGGAGCTCCTACAATGAGCAGTTCTTC
cdr3_aa: CASSFGLAGSSYNEQFF

j_call: TRBJ2-5
clone_size: NA
d_call: TRBD2
v_call: TRBV7-7
cdr3_nt: TGTGCTAGCAGCTGGGGAGGGGCTCAAGAGACCCAGTACTTC
cdr3_aa: CASSWGGAQETQYF

j_call: TRBJ1-5
clone_size: NA
d_call: TRBD1
v_call: TRBV23-1
cdr3_nt: TGCGCCAGCAGTCAGCCTGACAGGGGATCGAATGTGAGCAATCAGCCCCAGCATTTT
cdr3_aa: CASSQPDRGSNVSNQPQHF

j_call: TRBJ1-3
clone_size: few
d_call: NA
v_call: TRBV18
cdr3_nt: TGTGCCAGCTCACCACGACAGGATGCTGGAAACACCATATATTTT
cdr3_aa: CASSPRQDAGNTIYF

j_call: TRBJ2-1
clone_size: NA
d_call: TRBD2
v_call: TRBV19
cdr3_nt: TGTGCCAGTAGTACGTGGACTAGCGACAATGAGCAGTTCTTC
cdr3_aa: CASSTWTSDNEQFF

j_call: TRBJ2-1
clone_size: NA
d_call: NA
v_call: TRBV9
cdr3_nt: TGTGCCAGCAGCGTAGGGGGCCTGAGGGTCGCCTCCTACAATGAGCAGTTCTTC
cdr3_aa: CASSVGGLRVASYNEQFF